The 6 T cell receptor beta chains below all came from one sample that was sequenced in a study of cytomegalovirus exposure and HLA in healthy donors. PCR primers comprised 60 Vbeta and 13 Jbeta primers. Produced via immunoSEQ multiplex PCR; TCRdb's table is partial and in-frame only. The table lists about 140,000 clones, 80% to 90% of them singletons, with 3.5% to 5.5% in the top ten. Sequencing was performed on PBMCs. Receptors were obtained from a middle-aged woman in good health and CMV-seropositive.

The chain recombines TRBV5-1 with TRBJ1-5, with TRBD1 identical over 7 bases. The CDR3 is 15 residues long. Germline assignment: CDR1 SGHRS and CDR2 YFSETQ. V lost 0 bases and J lost 3; bases outside the gene matches: 3. CDR3 sequence (DNA): TGCGCCAGCAGCTTGGAGGGGGCTGACAATCAGCCCCAGCATTTT. This sequence encodes CASSLEGADNQPQHF. Filled out from reference TRBV5-1 and TRBJ1-5, the complete variable domain reads KAGVTQTPRYLIKTRGQQVTLSCSPISGHRSVSWYQQTPGQGLQFLFEYFSETQRNKGNFPGRFSGRQFSNSRSEMNVSTLELGDSALYLCASSLEGADNQPQHFGDGTRLSIL.

The chain links TRBV5-5 to TRBJ2-7; 7 nucleotides agree with TRBD1. With 4 bases clipped from V and 0 bases from J, the junction kept 4 bases outside the gene matches. CDR3 length: 14 residues. Germline lookup yields CDR1 SGHKS and CDR2 YYEKEE (reference sequence). The DNA for the CDR3 is TGTGCCAGCAGCAGCCGGGACAGCTCCTACGAGCAGTACTTC. Translated, it gives CASSSRDSSYEQYF. The whole variable domain, remainder taken from reference TRBV5-5 and TRBJ2-7, is DAGVTQSPTHLIKTRGQQVTLRCSPISGHKSVSWYQQVLGQGPQFIFQYYEKEERGRGNFPDRFSARQFPNYSSELNVNALLLGDSALYLCASSSRDSSYEQYFGPGTRLTVT.

The J gene is TRBJ1-1, the V gene TRBV5-1; D not certain. The CDR3 is made up of 16 amino acids. Germline CDR1 is SGHRS and CDR2 is YFSETQ. Trimming took off 2 bases at V and 0 bases at J, with 14 bases between the two ends. The CDR3 nucleotides read TGCGCCAGCAGCTTATATTCTGGGCCTTTGAACACTGAAGCTTTCTTT. Residues: CASSLYSGPLNTEAFF.

V is TRBV28 and J is TRBJ1-2; weak D call: TRBD1 (5 bases). CDR1 is MDHEN and CDR2 is SYDVKM in the germline V gene. This CDR3 spans 13 amino acids. V dropped 3 bases and J dropped 8 bases, with 13 bases sitting between them. The CDR3 loop reads CASSFLRGVGYTF. In DNA, the CDR3 is TGTGCCAGCAGTTTCCTGCGGGGGGTAGGCTACACCTTC.

This clone was recorded a few times. The V and J genes are TRBV6-1 and TRBJ2-3; 14 positions agree with TRBD2. Germline V CDR1 and CDR2: MNHNS, SASEGT. There are 18 residues in the CDR3. V gave up 4 bases and J gave up 1 base; unmatched junction bases: 7. The CDR3 region has the DNA TGTGCCAGCAGTGCGACTAGCGGGGGGGCCTGGGGCACAGATACGCAGTATTTT. Protein: CASSATSGGAWGTDTQYF.

This clone has more than one count but fewer than ten. The CDR3 DNA sequence: TGTGCCAGCTCACCGAGCAGGTCGGACACTGAAGCTTTCTTT. Its protein product is CASSPSRSDTEAFF. This sequence joins TRBV18 and TRBJ1-1; D is uncertain. From germline, CDR1 is KGHSH and CDR2 LQKENI. The germline V and J ends were trimmed by 3 bases and 3 bases, with 11 bases remaining between them. The CDR3 spans 14 residues.